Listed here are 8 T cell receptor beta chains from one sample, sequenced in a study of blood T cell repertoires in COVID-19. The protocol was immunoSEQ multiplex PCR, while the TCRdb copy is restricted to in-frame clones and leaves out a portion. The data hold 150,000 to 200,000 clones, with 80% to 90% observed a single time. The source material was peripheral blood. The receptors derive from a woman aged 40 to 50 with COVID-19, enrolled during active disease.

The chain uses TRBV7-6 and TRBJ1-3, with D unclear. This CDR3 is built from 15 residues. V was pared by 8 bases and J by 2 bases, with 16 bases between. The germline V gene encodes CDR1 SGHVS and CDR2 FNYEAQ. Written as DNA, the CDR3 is TGTGCCAGCGACACGTCCCCCGGGACTGGAAACACCATATATTTT. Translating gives CASDTSPGTGNTIYF.

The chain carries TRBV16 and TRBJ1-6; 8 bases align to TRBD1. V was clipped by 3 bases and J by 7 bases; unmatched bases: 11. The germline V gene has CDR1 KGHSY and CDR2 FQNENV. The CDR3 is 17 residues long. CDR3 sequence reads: CASSHVQGVELNSPLHF. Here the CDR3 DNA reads TGTGCCAGCAGCCACGTACAGGGGGTTGAACTAAATTCACCCCTCCACTTT.

CDR3 region: CASSSPRVLIGREQYF. CDR3 nucleotide sequence: TGTGCCAGCAGTTCCCCACGGGTATTAATCGGTAGGGAGCAGTACTTC. The chain employs TRBV28 and TRBJ2-7, with D unresolved. Germline V lookup: CDR1 MDHEN, CDR2 SYDVKM. V gave up 4 bases and J gave up 7 bases, with 23 bases separating them. The CDR3 is 16 amino acids.

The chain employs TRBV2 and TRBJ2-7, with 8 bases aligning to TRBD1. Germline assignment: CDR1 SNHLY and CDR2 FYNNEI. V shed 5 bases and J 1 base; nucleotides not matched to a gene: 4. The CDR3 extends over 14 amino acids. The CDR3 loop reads CASSSTGGSYEQYF. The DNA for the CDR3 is TGTGCCAGCAGTTCAACAGGGGGATCCTACGAGCAGTACTTC.

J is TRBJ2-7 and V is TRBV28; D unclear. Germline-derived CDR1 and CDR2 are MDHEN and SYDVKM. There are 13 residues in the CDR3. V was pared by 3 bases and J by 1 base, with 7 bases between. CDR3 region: CASSFSNSYEQYF. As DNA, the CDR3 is TGTGCCAGCAGTTTTTCCAATTCCTACGAGCAGTACTTC.

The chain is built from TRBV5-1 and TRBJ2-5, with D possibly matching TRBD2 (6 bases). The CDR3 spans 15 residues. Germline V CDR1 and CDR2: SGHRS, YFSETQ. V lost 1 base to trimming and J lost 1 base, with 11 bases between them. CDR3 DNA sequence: TGCGCCAGCAGCTTGATAGGGAGGAGCCAAGAGACCCAGTACTTC. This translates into CASSLIGRSQETQYF.

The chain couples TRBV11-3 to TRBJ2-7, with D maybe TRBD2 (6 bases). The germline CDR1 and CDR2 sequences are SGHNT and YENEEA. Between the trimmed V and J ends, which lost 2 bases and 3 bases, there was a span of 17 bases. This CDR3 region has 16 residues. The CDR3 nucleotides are TGTGCCAGCAGCTTAATATGTGGGGGGATGGACTACGAGCAGTACTTC. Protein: CASSLICGGMDYEQYF.

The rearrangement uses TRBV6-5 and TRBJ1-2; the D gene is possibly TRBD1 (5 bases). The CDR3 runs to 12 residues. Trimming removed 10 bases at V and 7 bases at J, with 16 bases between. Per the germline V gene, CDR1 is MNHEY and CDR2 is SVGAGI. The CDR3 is CATIPPGFGYTF. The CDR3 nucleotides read TGTGCCACAATCCCACCAGGGTTTGGCTACACCTTC.